Below, 5 T cell receptor beta chains from the same sample are listed, as sequenced in a study of graft-versus-host responses after intestinal transplantation. From the graft tissue, intraepithelial and lamina propria lymphocytes were released through processing. Repertoires were generated with immunoSEQ multiplex PCR, while TCRdb's copy carries only in-frame clones and drops some. The sample comprises about 9,600 clones, about four fifths of which are singletons, and approximately 25% rests with the top ten. This specimen consisted of ileum tissue, obtained about 530 days after intestinal transplant. These receptors all stem from a human patient who received an intestinal transplant, so some T cells may come from the graft donor.

V usage is TRBV6-6 and J usage is TRBJ1-3; D is possibly TRBD1 (5 bases). CDR3 length equals 14 residues. Germline loops: CDR1 MNHNY, CDR2 SVGAGI (reference sequence). Trimming took 6 bases from V and 6 from J, leaving 15 bases between them. The CDR3 DNA sequence: TGTGCCAGCAGCCGCGGAGAAGGGGAAAACACCATATATTTT. As protein: CASSRGEGENTIYF.

The chain carries TRBV4-1 and TRBJ2-2; D is perhaps TRBD2 (6 bases). Germline V gene sequence: CDR1 MGHRA, CDR2 YSYEKL. Trimming cost V 1 base and J 5 bases, with 11 bases left between them. The CDR3 contains 15 residues. The CDR3 loop is CASSQAGGWTGELFF. CDR3 nucleotides: TGCGCCAGCAGCCAAGCTGGGGGGTGGACCGGGGAGCTGTTTTTT.

The chain recombines TRBV11-2 with TRBJ1-2, with 10 bases that match TRBD1. CDR3 length equals 13 residues. Germline V gene lookup returns CDR1 SGHAT and CDR2 FQNNGV. V was pared by 5 bases and J by 7 bases, with 4 bases of the junction left unmatched. The CDR3 region is CASSLGQGVGYTF. CDR3 in DNA: TGTGCCAGCAGCCTCGGACAGGGGGTTGGCTACACCTTC.

This chain uses TRBV4-2 with TRBJ2-7; 10 bases are a match to TRBD2. J lost 0 bases, V lost 0 bases, and 5 bases had no gene match. The CDR3 is made up of 17 amino acids. Per germline, CDR1 LGHNA and CDR2 YNFKEQ. Written as DNA, the CDR3 is TGTGCCAGCAGCCAAGACCCCGGGACTAGCGACTCCTACGAGCAGTACTTC. It translates to CASSQDPGTSDSYEQYF.

The gene calls are TRBV5-4 and TRBJ1-6; no clear D gene. Germline V lookup: CDR1 SGHNT, CDR2 YYREEE (reference sequence). This CDR3 has 13 residues. V was trimmed by 0 bases and J by 7 bases, leaving 5 bases between them. The CDR3 region is CASSLAGNSPLHF. The CDR3 DNA reads as TGTGCCAGCAGCTTGGCCGGGAATTCACCCCTCCACTTT.